Listed below are T cell receptor beta chains from one sample, sequenced in a study of blood T cell repertoires in COVID-19. Clones were read by immunoSEQ multiplex PCR, and TCRdb kept only the in-frame ones, dropping some. The sample lists approximately 210,000 clones; roughly 87% were seen once. Sequencing was done on a sample of PBMCs or T cells enriched from blood (not recorded which). The receptors shown here come from a woman aged 30 to 39 who had recovered from COVID-19. CDR3s leave out the opening cysteine and the closing phenylalanine or tryptophan. D genes are given only for firm matches.

TRBD1 | TRBJ1-1 | TRBV7-6 | ASSRGTGLNTEAF
- | TRBJ1-3 | TRBV7-6 | ASSPRQTRGNTIY
- | TRBJ1-2 | TRBV15 | ATSRDRAYGYT
TRBD1 | TRBJ1-1 | TRBV7-3 | ASSSDRLNTEAF
TRBD1 | TRBJ1-6 | TRBV19 | ASSISGQGASGSPLH
TRBD2 | TRBJ2-3 | TRBV29-1 | SVDPSGGGDTQY
TRBD2 | TRBJ2-1 | TRBV4-2 | ASSQLASGGSSYNEQF
- | TRBJ1-1 | TRBV19 | ASSINRDTEAF
- | TRBJ1-1 | TRBV5-5 | ASSSHAPGTPMNTEAF
TRBD2 | TRBJ2-3 | TRBV27 | ASSQTLAGVTTDTQY
- | TRBJ2-3 | TRBV11-3 | AGAGQNTDTQY
TRBD1 | TRBJ1-2 | TRBV5-1 | ASSQLQGAYGYT
TRBD2 | TRBJ2-5 | TRBV15 | ATSTWTSGGQETQY
TRBD1 | TRBJ2-3 | TRBV28 | ASTPAGTGSDTQY